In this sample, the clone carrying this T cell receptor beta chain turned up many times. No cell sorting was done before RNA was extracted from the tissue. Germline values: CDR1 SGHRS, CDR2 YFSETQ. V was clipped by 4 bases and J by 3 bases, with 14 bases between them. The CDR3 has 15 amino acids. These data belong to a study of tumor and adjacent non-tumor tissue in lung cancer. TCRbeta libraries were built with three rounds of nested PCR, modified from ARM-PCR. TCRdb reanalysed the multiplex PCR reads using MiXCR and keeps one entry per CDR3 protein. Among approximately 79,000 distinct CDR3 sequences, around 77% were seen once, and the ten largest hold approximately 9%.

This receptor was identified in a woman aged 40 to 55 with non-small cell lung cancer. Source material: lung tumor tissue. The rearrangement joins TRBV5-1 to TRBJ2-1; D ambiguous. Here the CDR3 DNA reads TGCGCCAGCAGCCGTTTAGGGCCCGACTACAATGAGCAGTTCTTC. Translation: CASSRLGPDYNEQFF.